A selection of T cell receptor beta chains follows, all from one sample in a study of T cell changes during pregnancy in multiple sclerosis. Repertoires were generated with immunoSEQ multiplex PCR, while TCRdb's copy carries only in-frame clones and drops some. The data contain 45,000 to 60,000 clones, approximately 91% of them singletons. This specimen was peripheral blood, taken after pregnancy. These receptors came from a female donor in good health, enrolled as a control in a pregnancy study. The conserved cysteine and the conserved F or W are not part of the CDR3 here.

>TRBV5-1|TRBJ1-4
ASSLYGGSEKLF
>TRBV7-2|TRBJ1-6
ASSITGSSYNSPLH
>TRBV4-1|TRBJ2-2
ASSLTGGSLTGELF
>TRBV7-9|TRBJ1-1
ASSSPGQENTEAF
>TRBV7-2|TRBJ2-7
ASSSRTGTEQY
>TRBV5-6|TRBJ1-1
ASSWGGRGTEAF
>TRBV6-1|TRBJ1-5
ASSGLKWGGSANNQPQH
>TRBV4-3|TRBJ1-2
ASSQDRGSNYGYT
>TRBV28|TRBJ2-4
ASSLDGEAMAKNIQY
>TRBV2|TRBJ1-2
ASSEHGGSRYGYT
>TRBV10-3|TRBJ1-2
AITREGYYGYT
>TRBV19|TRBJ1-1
ASRVGDRGTEAF
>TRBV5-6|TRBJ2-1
ASSFLAGDNEQF
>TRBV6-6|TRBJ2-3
ASIRTSGDTQY